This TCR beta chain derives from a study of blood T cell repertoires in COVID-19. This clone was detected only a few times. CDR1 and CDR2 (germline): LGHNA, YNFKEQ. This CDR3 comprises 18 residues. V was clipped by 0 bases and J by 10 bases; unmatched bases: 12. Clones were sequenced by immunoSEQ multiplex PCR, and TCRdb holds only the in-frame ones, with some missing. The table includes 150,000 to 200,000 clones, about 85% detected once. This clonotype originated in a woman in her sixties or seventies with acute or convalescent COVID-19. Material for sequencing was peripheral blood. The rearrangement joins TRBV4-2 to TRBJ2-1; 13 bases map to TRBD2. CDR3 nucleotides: TGTGCCAGCAGCCAAGACGCACTAGCGGGGGGGAGGCAGCGGGAGCAGTTCTTC. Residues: CASSQDALAGGRQREQFF.